The 16 T cell receptor beta chains presented below share a single source sample, sequenced in a study of T cells after yellow fever vaccination. TCRdb redid the calling of the 5' RACE reads with MiXCR, one entry per CDR3 protein. The sample has roughly 170,000 distinct CDR3 sequences; around 9% are singletons. The specimen was CD8+ T cells sorted from PBMCs, collected 45 days after the yellow fever booster vaccination. These receptors were taken from a man between 18 and 35 years old who received the YFV17D yellow fever vaccine.

This clonotype has more than one count but fewer than ten. The rearrangement joins TRBV4-3 to TRBJ1-2; 9 positions match TRBD1. Germline loops: CDR1 LGHNA, CDR2 YSLEER. V trimming: 1 base; J trimming: 8 bases; junction bases outside the gene matches: 8. This CDR3 region has 15 residues. DNA for the CDR3: TGCGCCAGCAGCCAAGTCCGGACAGGGGAGTCGGGCTACACCTTC. This encodes CASSQVRTGESGYTF.

This rearrangement joins TRBV24-1 to TRBJ2-7; 8 nucleotides match TRBD1. V was clipped by 4 bases and J by 5 bases; unmatched bases: 3. This CDR3 spans 13 amino acids. Germline CDR1 KGHDR, CDR2 SFDVKD. CDR3 loop: CATSEDRDDEQYF. CDR3 sequence (DNA): TGTGCCACCAGTGAGGACAGGGACGACGAGCAGTACTTC.

The chain couples TRBV19 to TRBJ2-7; D unresolved. CDR3 length: 16 amino acids. Trimming took 5 bases from V and 0 from J, leaving 17 bases between them. The germline V gene encodes CDR1 LNHDA and CDR2 SQIVND (reference sequence). CDR3 sequence reads: CASSPDRTSGSYEQYF. The CDR3 DNA is TGTGCCAGTAGTCCGGACCGGACCTCGGGCTCCTACGAGCAGTACTTC.

In its sample, this clonotype was seen once. The V call is TRBV30, the J call TRBJ2-3; a possible D gene is TRBD2 (5 bases). The V gene's germline CDR1 is GTSNPN and CDR2 SVGIG (reference sequence). V lost 0 bases, J lost 2 bases, and 12 bases lay in between. The CDR3 consists of 15 residues. CDR3 sequence (DNA): TGTGCCTGGAGTGTTACGGGGAAGTCCACAGATACGCAGTATTTT. It yields the protein CAWSVTGKSTDTQYF.

This clonotype was picked up many times. This sequence joins TRBV5-4 and TRBJ1-2; D unresolved. The germline gives CDR1 SGHNT, CDR2 YYREEE (reference sequence). CDR3 length: 15 residues. The germline V and J ends were trimmed by 4 bases and 13 bases, with 26 bases remaining between them. This CDR3 is CASSPLATAAPDSTF. In nucleotides, the CDR3 is TGTGCCAGCAGCCCCCTAGCCACAGCGGCCCCAGACTCCACCTTC.

The chain carries TRBV4-2 and TRBJ2-7; 8 bases match TRBD1. The CDR3 runs to 15 residues. The germline CDR1 and CDR2 sequences are LGHNA and YNFKEQ. V trimming: 2 bases; J trimming: 9 bases; junction bases outside the gene matches: 12. This CDR3 reads CASSQSGGQATAQYF. CDR3 sequence (DNA): TGTGCCAGCAGCCAATCAGGGGGCCAGGCGACTGCGCAGTACTTC.

The rearrangement links TRBV6-2 or TRBV6-3 to TRBJ1-5; tentatively, D is TRBD1 (5 bases). The V and J ends lost 11 bases and 7 bases respectively, with 18 bases between them. Germline V gene sequence: CDR1 MNHEY, CDR2 SVGEGT. The CDR3 loop spans 13 amino acids. The CDR3 nucleotides are TGTGCCGCTTGCGCCAGGGAGGACCAGCCCCAGCATTTT. It encodes CAACAREDQPQHF.

The chain joins TRBV7-6 to TRBJ2-3, with 8 bases that match TRBD2. CDR1 and CDR2 from the germline V gene are SGHVS and FNYEAQ. The junction had 15 bases not matched to a gene; V was cut back by 5 bases and J by 2 bases. This CDR3 region has 18 residues. The CDR3 DNA sequence: TGTGCCAGCAGCCCCGGAGTTGGTCGGGGGGGCTCCACAGATACGCAGTATTTT. Encoded protein: CASSPGVGRGGSTDTQYF.

This clonotype was observed a handful of times. DNA of the CDR3: TGCAGCGTAGGAACAGGGGATCTAGAGACCCAGTACTTC. Amino acids: CSVGTGDLETQYF. The rearrangement joins TRBV29-1 to TRBJ2-5, with TRBD1 identical over 7 bases. V shed 6 bases and J 4 bases; nucleotides not matched to a gene: 8. CDR3 length: 13 amino acids. The germline gives CDR1 SQVTM, CDR2 ANQGSEA.

A few counts support this clonotype. The V call is TRBV5-4, the J call TRBJ1-2; no firm D call. The V end lost 2 bases, the J end lost 3 bases, and 8 bases lay between the germline ends. Germline V CDR1 and CDR2: SGHNT, YYREEE (reference sequence). The CDR3 is 13 amino acids. The CDR3 coding sequence is TGTGCCAGCAGCTTCGAGAGGGACTATGGCTACACCTTC. Translated, it gives CASSFERDYGYTF.

CDR3 loop: CASGLTILEQFF. CDR3 sequence (DNA): TGTGCTAGTGGTTTGACAATTCTTGAGCAGTTCTTC. The chain carries TRBV12-5 and TRBJ2-1, with no clear D. This CDR3 spans 12 amino acids. Trimming left V 2 bases short and J 9 bases short, with 8 bases between. Germline values: CDR1 LGHNT, CDR2 FRNRAP. Full variable domain (remainder filled in from reference TRBV12-5 and TRBJ2-1): DARVTQTPRHKVTEMGQEVTMRCQPILGHNTVFWYRQTMMQGLELLAYFRNRAPLDDSGMPKDRFSAEMPDATLATLKIQPSEPRDSAVYFCASGLTILEQFFGPGTRLTVL.

This clonotype occurred a few times. The chain joins TRBV15 to TRBJ1-2, with D possibly TRBD1 on 5 matching bases. The CDR3 consists of 13 residues. Germline CDR1 LNHNV, CDR2 YYDKDF (reference sequence). V was clipped by 3 bases and J by 2 bases, with 7 bases between them. CDR3 nucleotide sequence: TGTGCCACCAGCAGTGGGGGGAACTATGGCTACACCTTC. Its protein product is CATSSGGNYGYTF.

There are a few counts of this clonotype. The chain links TRBV14 to TRBJ2-7, with 9 bases lining up with TRBD1. Germline CDR1 reads SGHDN; CDR2 reads FVKESK. V trimming: 4 bases; J trimming: 4 bases; junction bases outside the gene matches: 5. The CDR3 totals 14 residues. In nucleotides, the CDR3 is TGTGCCAGCAGCCGAACGGGACAGGGTTACGAGCAGTACGTC. Residues: CASSRTGQGYEQYV.

This clonotype was observed a few times. V usage is TRBV6-5 and J usage is TRBJ2-7; a weak D match, TRBD2 (6 bases). The V end lost 0 bases, the J end lost 3 bases, and 9 bases lay between the germline ends. CDR3 size: 14 residues. CDR1 and CDR2 from the germline V gene are MNHEY and SVGAGI. In nucleotides, the CDR3 is TGTGCCAGCAGTTACTCGGAGGGGAACTACGAGCAGTACTTC. It specifies CASSYSEGNYEQYF.

This clonotype occurred many times. J is TRBJ2-3 and V is TRBV4-1; D is unclear. Germline CDR1 reads MGHRA; CDR2 reads YSYEKL. The CDR3 extends over 16 amino acids. The V end lost 4 bases, the J end lost 1 base, and 15 bases lay between the germline ends. The CDR3 DNA sequence: TGCGCCAGCAGCCTCTGGACCTCCCAACGCACAGATACGCAGTATTTT. Protein: CASSLWTSQRTDTQYF.

This chain connects TRBV4-3 to TRBJ2-5; 7 positions match TRBD2. The V and J ends lost 0 bases and 5 bases, in that order; junction bases with no gene match: 12. Germline V gives CDR1 LGHNA, CDR2 YSLEER. There are 17 residues in the CDR3. CDR3 residues: CASSQDRLGGGGETQYF. The CDR3 bases are TGCGCCAGCAGCCAAGATCGTCTTGGCGGGGGAGGGGAGACCCAGTACTTC.